This T cell receptor beta chain was recovered during a study of T cell responses to AZD1222 COVID-19 vaccine. Profiled with immunoSEQ multiplex PCR; TCRdb holds only in-frame clones, not every one. This table holds about 120,000 clones, 90% found once. About this clone: Its antigen remains unknown.

Findings of the study overall: Vaccine-associated CD4 TCRs ranged over spike, dominating at 160-218 and 743-854. Spike-specific TCRs gained breadth and depth after people received two AZD1222 doses. Females outnumbered males among donors, who were mostly white British; clonal diversity was possibly underestimated.

The V gene lost 6 bases and the J gene lost 5 bases, with 16 bases spanning the gap. Germline assignment: CDR1 SGHAT and CDR2 FQNNGV. This CDR3 is built from 14 residues. This receptor was taken from an adult in good health. The chain couples TRBV11-2 to TRBJ1-1; D call uncertain. The starting material was peripheral blood, obtained on day 0 of AZD1222 vaccination. This CDR3 is CASSPTREGTEAFF. The CDR3 nucleotides read TGTGCCAGCAGTCCAACGAGAGAAGGAACTGAAGCTTTCTTT.